One and the same sample provided the 7 T cell receptor beta chains below, sequenced in a study of blood T cells in healthy people across ages. Sample-barcoded 5' priming and a J-beta primer mix drove a second PCR of about 7 to 11 cycles. TCRdb re-called the 5' RACE reads through MiXCR, storing one row per CDR3 protein. The profile shows 1.5 million to 2 million distinct CDR3 sequences, just under 50% of them singletons. The source material was blood. Every receptor here comes from a woman between 40 and 50 years old in good health.

V and J are TRBV28 and TRBJ2-5; tentative D call: TRBD1 (5 bases). The CDR3 extends over 16 amino acids. V was pared by 1 base and J by 2 bases, with 14 bases between. The germline V gene has CDR1 MDHEN and CDR2 SYDVKM. The CDR3 is CASSLSGDRLQETQYF. In DNA form, the CDR3 reads TGTGCCAGCAGTTTATCAGGCGACAGATTACAAGAGACCCAGTACTTC.

The chain uses TRBV7-2 and TRBJ2-7; D not certain. This CDR3 region has 15 residues. CDR1 is SGHTA and CDR2 is FQGNSA in the germline V gene. The V gene lost 0 bases and the J gene lost 6 bases, with 15 bases spanning the gap. The CDR3, as DNA: TGTGCCAGCAGCTTAGCTATAACCCAAGGCGGCGAGCAGTACTTC. Translating gives CASSLAITQGGEQYF.

The chain is built from TRBV27 and TRBJ2-3, with TRBD2 matching 9 bases. Losses at the gene ends were 3 bases for V and 2 bases for J; bases not matched to a gene: 6. The germline CDR1 and CDR2 sequences are MNHEY and SMNVEV (reference sequence). The CDR3 has 16 residues. In nucleotides, the CDR3 is TGTGCCAGCAGTTTGGTAGCGGGGGTAACCACAGATACGCAGTATTTT. Encoded protein: CASSLVAGVTTDTQYF.

The chain has TRBV28 and TRBJ2-7; 7 bases map to TRBD1. Germline values: CDR1 MDHEN, CDR2 SYDVKM. The trim removed 5 bases at V and 7 bases at J, leaving 14 bases unmatched. CDR3 length equals 15 residues. In nucleotides, the CDR3 is TGTGCCAGCAGTCTACAGGGGTCCTCTAGGAATGAGCAGTACTTC. Protein sequence: CASSLQGSSRNEQYF.

The V and J genes are TRBV7-2 and TRBJ2-3; D remains ambiguous. Germline V gives CDR1 SGHTA, CDR2 FQGNSA. Trimming stripped 5 bases from V and 6 bases from J, with 12 bases between. The CDR3 loop spans 13 amino acids. The CDR3 sequence: CASSPGPNDTQYF. The CDR3 coding sequence is TGTGCCAGCAGCCCCGGACCAAATGATACGCAGTATTTT.

This clonotype was seen ten or more times. The chain couples TRBV7-2 to TRBJ2-1; 7 nucleotides agree with TRBD1. This CDR3 region has 13 residues. Germline CDR1 is SGHTA and CDR2 is FQGNSA. V shed 5 bases and J 7 bases; nucleotides not matched to a gene: 5. The CDR3 region is CASSPDRVNEQFF. DNA of the CDR3: TGTGCCAGCAGCCCCGACAGGGTTAATGAGCAGTTCTTC. Using reference TRBV7-2 and TRBJ2-1 for the parts outside the CDR3, the full variable domain is GAGVSQSPSNKVTEKGKDVELRCDPISGHTALYWYRQSLGQGLEFLIYFQGNSAPDKSGLPSDRFSAERTGGSVSTLTIQRTQQEDSAVYLCASSPDRVNEQFFGPGTRLTVL.

The V and J genes are TRBV6-5 and TRBJ2-1; 12 bases are a match to TRBD2. The trim removed 1 base at V and 7 bases at J, leaving 5 bases unmatched. CDR3 length: 16 amino acids. Germline CDR1 is MNHEY and CDR2 is SVGAGI. CDR3 residues: CASSYWRTSGVNEQFF. The CDR3 region has the DNA TGTGCCAGCAGTTACTGGCGGACTAGCGGGGTTAATGAGCAGTTCTTC.